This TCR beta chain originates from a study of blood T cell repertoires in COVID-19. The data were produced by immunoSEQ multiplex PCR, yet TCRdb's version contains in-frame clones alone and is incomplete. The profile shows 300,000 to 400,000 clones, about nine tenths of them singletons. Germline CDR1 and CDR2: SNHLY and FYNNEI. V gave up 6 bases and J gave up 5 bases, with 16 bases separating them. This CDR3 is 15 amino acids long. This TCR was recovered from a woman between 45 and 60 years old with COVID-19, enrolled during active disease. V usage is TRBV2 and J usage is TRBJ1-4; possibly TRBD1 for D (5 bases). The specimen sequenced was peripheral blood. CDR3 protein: CASRAQGTSNEKLFF. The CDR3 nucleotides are TGTGCCAGCAGGGCTCAGGGAACGAGCAATGAAAAACTGTTTTTT.